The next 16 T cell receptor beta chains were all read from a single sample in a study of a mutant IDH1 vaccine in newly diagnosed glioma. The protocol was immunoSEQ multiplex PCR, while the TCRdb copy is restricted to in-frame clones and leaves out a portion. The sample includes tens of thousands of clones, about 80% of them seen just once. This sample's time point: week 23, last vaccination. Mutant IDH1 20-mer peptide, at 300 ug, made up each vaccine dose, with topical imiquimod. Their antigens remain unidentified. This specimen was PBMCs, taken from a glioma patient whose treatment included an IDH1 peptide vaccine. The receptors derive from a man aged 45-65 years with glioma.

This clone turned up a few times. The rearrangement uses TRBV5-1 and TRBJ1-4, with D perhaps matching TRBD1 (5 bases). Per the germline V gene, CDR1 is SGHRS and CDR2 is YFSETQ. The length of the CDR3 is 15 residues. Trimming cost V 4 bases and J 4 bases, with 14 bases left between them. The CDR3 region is CASSGGQGSNEKLFF. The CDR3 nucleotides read TGCGCCAGCAGCGGCGGGCAGGGCAGTAATGAAAAACTGTTTTTT.

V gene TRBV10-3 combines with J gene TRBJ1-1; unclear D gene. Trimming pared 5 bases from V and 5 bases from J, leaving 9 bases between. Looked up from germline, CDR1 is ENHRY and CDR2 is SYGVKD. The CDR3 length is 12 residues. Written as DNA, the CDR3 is TGTGCCATCAGTACGAGTGGAACTGAAGCTTTCTTT. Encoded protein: CAISTSGTEAFF.

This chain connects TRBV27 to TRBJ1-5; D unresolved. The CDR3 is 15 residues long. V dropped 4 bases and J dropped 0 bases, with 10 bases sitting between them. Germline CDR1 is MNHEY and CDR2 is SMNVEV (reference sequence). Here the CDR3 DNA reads TGTGCCAGCAGTTGGGCCATGGATAGCAATCAGCCCCAGCATTTT. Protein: CASSWAMDSNQPQHF.

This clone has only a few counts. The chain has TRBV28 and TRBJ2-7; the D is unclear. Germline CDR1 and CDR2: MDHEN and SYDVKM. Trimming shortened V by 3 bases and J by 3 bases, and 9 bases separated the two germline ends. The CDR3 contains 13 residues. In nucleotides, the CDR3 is TGTGCCAGCAGTTTCAACAGTGGCTACGAGCAGTACTTC. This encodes CASSFNSGYEQYF.

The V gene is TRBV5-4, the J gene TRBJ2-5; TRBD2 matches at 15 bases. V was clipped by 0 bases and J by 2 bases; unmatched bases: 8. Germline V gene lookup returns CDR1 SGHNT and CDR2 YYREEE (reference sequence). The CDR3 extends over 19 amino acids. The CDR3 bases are TGTGCCAGCAGCTTGGGCCCCACCGGGACTAGCGGGGGGCAAGAGACCCAGTACTTC. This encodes CASSLGPTGTSGGQETQYF.

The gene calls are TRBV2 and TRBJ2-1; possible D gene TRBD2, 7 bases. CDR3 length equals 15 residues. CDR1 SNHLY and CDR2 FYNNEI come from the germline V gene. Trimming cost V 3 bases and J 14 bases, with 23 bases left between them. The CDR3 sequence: CASSEFEGRGGRKFF. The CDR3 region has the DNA TGTGCCAGCAGTGAGTTCGAGGGGAGGGGGGGTAGGAAGTTCTTC.

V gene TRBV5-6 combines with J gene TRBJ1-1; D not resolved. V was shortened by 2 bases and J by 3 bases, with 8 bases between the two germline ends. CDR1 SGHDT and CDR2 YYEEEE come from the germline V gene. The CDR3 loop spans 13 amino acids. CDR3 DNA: TGTGCCAGCAGCTTACGGCGGTACACTGAAGCTTTCTTT. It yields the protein CASSLRRYTEAFF.

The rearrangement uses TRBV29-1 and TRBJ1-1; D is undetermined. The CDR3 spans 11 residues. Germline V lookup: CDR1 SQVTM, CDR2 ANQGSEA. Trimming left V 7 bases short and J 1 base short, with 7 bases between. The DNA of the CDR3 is TGCAGCGCCCTGGGGAACACTGAAGCTTTCTTT. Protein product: CSALGNTEAFF. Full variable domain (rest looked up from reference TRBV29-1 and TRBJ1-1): SAVISQKPSRDICQRGTSLTIQCQVDSQVTMMFWYRQQPGQSLTLIATANQGSEATYESGFVIDKFPISRPNLTFSTLTVSNMSPEDSSIYLCSALGNTEAFFGQGTRLTVV.

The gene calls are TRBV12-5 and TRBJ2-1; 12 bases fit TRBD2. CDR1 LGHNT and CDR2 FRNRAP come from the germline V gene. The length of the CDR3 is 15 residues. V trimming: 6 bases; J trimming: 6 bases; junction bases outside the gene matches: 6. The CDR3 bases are TGTGCTAGTGGCCTGGGACTAGCGGGTTTCAATGAGCAGTTCTTC. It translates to CASGLGLAGFNEQFF.

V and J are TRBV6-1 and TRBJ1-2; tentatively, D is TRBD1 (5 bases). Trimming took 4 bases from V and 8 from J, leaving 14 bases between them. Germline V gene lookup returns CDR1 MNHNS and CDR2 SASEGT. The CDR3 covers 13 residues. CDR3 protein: CASSVGAEEGYTF. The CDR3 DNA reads TGTGCCAGCAGTGTCGGGGCAGAGGAGGGCTACACCTTC.

The CDR3 nucleotides are TGCGCCAGCAGCGCTGACGGCATGAACACCGGGGAGCTGTTTTTT. Translation gives CASSADGMNTGELFF. This rearrangement joins TRBV4-3 to TRBJ2-2; D gene uncertain. V shed 5 bases and J shed 1 base, with 11 bases lying between them. There are 15 residues in the CDR3. From germline, CDR1 is LGHNA and CDR2 YSLEER.

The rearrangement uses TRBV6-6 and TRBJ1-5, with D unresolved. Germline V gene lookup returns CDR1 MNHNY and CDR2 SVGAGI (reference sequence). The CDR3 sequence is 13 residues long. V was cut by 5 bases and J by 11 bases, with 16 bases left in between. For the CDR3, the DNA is TGTGCCAGCAGTGGACCTTGGTACGAGGCCCAGCATTTT. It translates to CASSGPWYEAQHF.

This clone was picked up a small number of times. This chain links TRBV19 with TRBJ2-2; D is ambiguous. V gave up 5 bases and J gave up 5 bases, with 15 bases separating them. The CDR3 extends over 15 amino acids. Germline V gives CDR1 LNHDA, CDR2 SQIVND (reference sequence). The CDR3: CASSQSAWGTGELFF. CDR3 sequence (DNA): TGTGCCAGTAGTCAAAGCGCCTGGGGAACCGGGGAGCTGTTTTTT.

The CDR3 nucleotides read TGTGCCAGCACGGGGGTTCTAGGCAAAAACATTCAGTACTTC. Its protein product is CASTGVLGKNIQYF. The chain combines TRBV7-2 with TRBJ2-4, with D possibly being TRBD2 (6 bases). CDR1 and CDR2 (germline): SGHTA, FQGNSA. This CDR3 spans 14 amino acids. Trimming removed 7 bases at V and 3 bases at J, with 13 bases between.

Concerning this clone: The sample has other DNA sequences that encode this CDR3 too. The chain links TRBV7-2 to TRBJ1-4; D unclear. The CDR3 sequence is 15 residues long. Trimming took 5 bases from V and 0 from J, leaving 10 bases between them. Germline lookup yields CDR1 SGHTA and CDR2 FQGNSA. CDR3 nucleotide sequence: TGTGCCAGCAGCCGCACATTGACAACTAATGAAAAACTGTTTTTT. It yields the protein CASSRTLTTNEKLFF.

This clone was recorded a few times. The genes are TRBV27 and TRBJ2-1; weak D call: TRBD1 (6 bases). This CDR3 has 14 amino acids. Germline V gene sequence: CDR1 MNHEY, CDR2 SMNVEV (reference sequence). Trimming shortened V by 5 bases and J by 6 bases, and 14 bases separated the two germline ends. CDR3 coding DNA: TGTGCCAGCAGTCGAACGGTAGGGGGCAATGAGCAGTTCTTC. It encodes CASSRTVGGNEQFF.